A single sample gave rise to the 32 T cell receptor beta chains below, sequenced in a study of shared clonotypes between healthy human individuals. TCRdb's copy holds only in-frame clones and misses some; the assay was immunoSEQ multiplex PCR. This table holds approximately 1.5 million clones, around 98% found once. The sample consisted of naive CD4+ T cells sorted from blood. Subset meaning: CD45RA+ positively selected. The receptors stem from a man between 25 and 39 years old in good health.

The chain combines TRBV2 with TRBJ2-5; D unresolved. The CDR3 contains 10 residues. Germline CDR1 and CDR2: SNHLY and FYNNEI. The V gene lost 8 bases and the J gene lost 5 bases, with 6 bases spanning the gap. CDR3 sequence reads: CASGDETQYF. DNA of the CDR3: TGTGCCAGCGGGGATGAGACCCAGTACTTC.

The chain links TRBV30 to TRBJ2-2; D remains unclear. Trimming took 3 bases from V and 1 from J, leaving 9 bases between them. CDR1 is GTSNPN and CDR2 is SVGIG in the germline V gene (reference sequence). The CDR3 has 14 residues. The CDR3 region has the DNA TGTGCCTGGAGATCGGCAGGGAACACCGGGGAGCTGTTTTTT. Protein product: CAWRSAGNTGELFF.

The J gene is TRBJ2-7, the V gene TRBV28, with 11 bases identical to TRBD2. From germline, CDR1 is MDHEN and CDR2 SYDVKM. The CDR3 totals 17 residues. V gave up 2 bases and J gave up 7 bases; unmatched junction bases: 13. The DNA for the CDR3 is TGTGCCAGCAGTTTACACCCTGGACTAGCGGGCCCAGGGGAGCAGTACTTC. Translating it yields CASSLHPGLAGPGEQYF.

This chain links TRBV7-9 with TRBJ2-7, with TRBD1 as a possible D gene (6 bases). Germline V gene sequence: CDR1 SEHNR, CDR2 FQNEAQ (reference sequence). Between the trimmed V and J ends, which lost 2 bases and 0 bases, there was a span of 14 bases. The CDR3 consists of 16 residues. CDR3 DNA: TGTGCCAGCAGCTTAATCACAGGGATCTCCTCCTACGAGCAGTACTTC. Its protein product is CASSLITGISSYEQYF.

As for this clone: The same CDR3 also results from other DNA sequences found in this sample. The CDR3: CASSLGLAGGQETQYF. The DNA of the CDR3 is TGTGCCAGCAGCCTGGGACTAGCGGGAGGACAAGAGACCCAGTACTTC. The V call is TRBV7-9, the J call TRBJ2-5; TRBD2 aligns across 15 bases. CDR1 SEHNR and CDR2 FQNEAQ come from the germline V gene (reference sequence). Trimming cost V 5 bases and J 2 bases; bases outside gene matches: 3. This CDR3 has 16 residues.

The chain joins TRBV14 to TRBJ2-5, with D tentatively TRBD1 (6 bases). Germline lookup yields CDR1 SGHDN and CDR2 FVKESK. Trimming removed 1 base at V and 5 bases at J, with 17 bases between. The CDR3 is 16 residues long. The CDR3 bases are TGTGCCAGCAGCCAAGGGACGGGACAAGGCAGGGAGACCCAGTACTTC. It codes for CASSQGTGQGRETQYF.

The chain has TRBV27 and TRBJ1-4; no definite D call. Looked up from germline, CDR1 is MNHEY and CDR2 is SMNVEV (reference sequence). Trimming left V 8 bases short and J 5 bases short, with 9 bases between. The CDR3 totals 12 residues. The CDR3 is CASAKGNEKLFF. CDR3 coding DNA: TGTGCCAGCGCAAAAGGGAATGAAAAACTGTTTTTT.

There are a few counts of this clone. V is TRBV7-2 and J is TRBJ2-2; possible D gene TRBD2, 5 bases. V gave up 3 bases and J gave up 3 bases, with 11 bases separating them. This CDR3 is built from 15 residues. Germline V gene sequence: CDR1 SGHTA, CDR2 FQGNSA. This CDR3 reads CASSFGLFHTGELFF. For the CDR3, the DNA is TGTGCCAGCAGCTTCGGACTGTTTCACACCGGGGAGCTGTTTTTT.

The V call is TRBV27, the J call TRBJ2-1; weak D call: TRBD2 (6 bases). The CDR3 runs 15 residues. V lost 0 bases, J lost 9 bases, and 15 bases lay in between. Germline V CDR1 and CDR2: MNHEY, SMNVEV (reference sequence). The CDR3 bases are TGTGCCAGCAGTTTATCAAGGGGACTTATAAGTGAGCAGTTCTTC. This encodes CASSLSRGLISEQFF.

The genes are TRBV11-2 and TRBJ2-3; 10 nucleotides align to TRBD2. Germline lookup yields CDR1 SGHAT and CDR2 FQNNGV. Losses at the gene ends were 3 bases for V and 6 bases for J; bases not matched to a gene: 12. CDR3 size: 17 residues. The CDR3, as DNA: TGTGCCAGCAGCTTTATGCTAGCGGGAGCGGTTGGGGATACGCAGTATTTT. Encoded protein: CASSFMLAGAVGDTQYF. Looking up the rest from reference TRBV11-2 and TRBJ2-3 gives the full variable domain: EAGVAQSPRYKIIEKRQSVAFWCNPISGHATLYWYQQILGQGPKLLIQFQNNGVVDDSQLPKDRFSAERLKGVDSTLKIQPAKLEDSAVYLCASSFMLAGAVGDTQYFGPGTRLTVL.

The V and J genes are TRBV28 and TRBJ2-7, with 10 positions matching TRBD2. Per the germline V gene, CDR1 is MDHEN and CDR2 is SYDVKM. V lost 4 bases to trimming and J lost 7 bases; unmatched junction nucleotides: 10. The CDR3 has 15 amino acids. The CDR3 nucleotides read TGTGCCAGCAGTTCCCCTAGCGGGGGCAAAATAGAGCAGTACTTC. Translating gives CASSSPSGGKIEQYF.

About this clone itself: In the same sample, other DNA sequences code for this CDR3. The rearrangement uses TRBV18 and TRBJ1-1; D is undetermined. The germline V and J ends were trimmed by 2 bases and 1 base, with 5 bases remaining between them. CDR3 size: 13 residues. Germline V gene sequence: CDR1 KGHSH, CDR2 LQKENI. In nucleotides, the CDR3 is TGTGCCAGCTCACCAAGGGAGAACACTGAAGCTTTCTTT. Translated, it gives CASSPRENTEAFF.

This chain uses TRBV4-3 with TRBJ2-1; 7 bases align to TRBD2. Germline CDR1 and CDR2: LGHNA and YSLEER. J lost 3 bases, V lost 3 bases, and 5 bases had no gene match. The CDR3 runs to 15 residues. CDR3 nucleotides: TGCGCCAGCAGCCAGATAGCGGGCGGCTACAATGAGCAGTTCTTC. Protein: CASSQIAGGYNEQFF.

V gene TRBV7-2 combines with J gene TRBJ1-4, with TRBD1 as a possible D gene (5 bases). CDR3 size: 15 residues. Germline CDR1 reads SGHTA; CDR2 reads FQGNSA. V shed 3 bases and J shed 5 bases, with 13 bases lying between them. The CDR3 DNA is TGTGCCAGCAGCTTGCAGGGAAGGGCGAATGAAAAACTGTTTTTT. The encoded protein is CASSLQGRANEKLFF. Supplemented by reference TRBV7-2 and TRBJ1-4, the full variable domain reads GAGVSQSPSNKVTEKGKDVELRCDPISGHTALYWYRQSLGQGLEFLIYFQGNSAPDKSGLPSDRFSAERTGGSVSTLTIQRTQQEDSAVYLCASSLQGRANEKLFFGSGTQLSVL.

This chain connects TRBV18 to TRBJ1-1; D perhaps matches TRBD1 (5 bases). Trimming cost V 6 bases and J 3 bases, with 14 bases left between them. Germline CDR1 reads KGHSH; CDR2 reads LQKENI. There are 14 residues in the CDR3. CDR3 residues: CASSQQWGDTEAFF. CDR3 nucleotide sequence: TGTGCCAGCTCCCAGCAGTGGGGGGACACTGAAGCTTTCTTT.

A word on this clone: Other DNA sequences of this sample code for an identical CDR3. V usage is TRBV28 and J usage is TRBJ2-7; D may be TRBD1 (5 bases). V lost 2 bases, J lost 3 bases, and 8 bases lay in between. Germline V gene data show CDR1 as MDHEN and CDR2 as SYDVKM. The CDR3 totals 13 residues. This chain's CDR3 is CASSLGHNYEQYF. The CDR3 coding sequence is TGTGCCAGCAGTTTAGGACATAACTACGAGCAGTACTTC.

This chain links TRBV18 with TRBJ1-4; no clear D gene. V was clipped by 3 bases and J by 14 bases, with 16 bases between them. This CDR3 region has 13 residues. Germline lookup yields CDR1 KGHSH and CDR2 LQKENI. CDR3 DNA sequence: TGTGCCAGCTCACCGGTATTGGGCAGAGATCTGTTTTTT. Translated: CASSPVLGRDLFF.

V and J are TRBV6-1 and TRBJ1-5; possible D gene TRBD1, 5 bases. This CDR3 has 18 amino acids. Trimming cost V 1 base and J 2 bases, with 18 bases left between them. Germline CDR1 MNHNS, CDR2 SASEGT. CDR3 residues: CASSEVMIQGVGNQPQHF. The CDR3, as DNA: TGTGCCAGCAGTGAAGTAATGATTCAGGGTGTAGGCAATCAGCCCCAGCATTTT.

The sample holds one count of this clone. The chain combines TRBV28 with TRBJ2-1, with 13 bases that match TRBD2. The J segment lost 5 bases and the V segment lost 8 bases, leaving 12 bases of the junction unmatched. CDR3 length: 17 amino acids. Germline CDR1 is MDHEN and CDR2 is SYDVKM. The CDR3, as DNA: TGTGCCAGCTGTCGCCCGGGACTAGCGGGACCCGACAATGAGCAGTTCTTC. Translated: CASCRPGLAGPDNEQFF.

The chain employs TRBV7-9 and TRBJ1-5, with D possibly matching TRBD1 (6 bases). V was pared by 0 bases and J by 3 bases, with 18 bases between. Germline loops: CDR1 SEHNR, CDR2 FQNEAQ (reference sequence). The length of the CDR3 is 18 residues. The CDR3 coding sequence is TGTGCCAGCAGCTTAGCGTTGACAGGAGATACGGACAATCAGCCCCAGCATTTT. Translation: CASSLALTGDTDNQPQHF.

This clone has just one count. The CDR3 DNA sequence: TGTGCCAGCAGCCAAGATCTCGATGAGCAGTTCTTC. Encoded protein: CASSQDLDEQFF. The chain joins TRBV4-2 to TRBJ2-1; D is ambiguous. The CDR3 length is 12 residues. The V gene's germline CDR1 is LGHNA and CDR2 YNFKEQ. Trimming pared 0 bases from V and 8 bases from J, leaving 5 bases between.

The chain uses TRBV7-2 and TRBJ1-1, with D tentatively TRBD1 (6 bases). Germline CDR1 reads SGHTA; CDR2 reads FQGNSA. The CDR3 has 15 residues. The V gene lost 5 bases and the J gene lost 1 base, with 14 bases spanning the gap. The CDR3 region is CASSLTSGENTEAFF. The CDR3 DNA follows: TGTGCCAGCAGCCTGACCTCAGGGGAGAACACTGAAGCTTTCTTT.

The CDR3 DNA reads as TGCGCCAGCAGCTTGGACCCTATTGGGAACACTGAAGCTTTCTTT. Amino acids: CASSLDPIGNTEAFF. V and J are TRBV5-1 and TRBJ1-1; D ambiguous. The CDR3 length is 15 residues. The V gene's germline CDR1 is SGHRS and CDR2 YFSETQ. Between the trimmed V and J ends, which lost 0 bases and 1 base, there was a span of 10 bases.

This clone was recorded once. This chain joins TRBV5-5 and TRBJ1-2; tentatively, D is TRBD1 (5 bases). The germline V gene encodes CDR1 SGHKS and CDR2 YYEKEE (reference sequence). The length of the CDR3 is 13 residues. V lost 4 bases and J lost 4, with 11 bases in between. CDR3 residues: CASSDDSSYGYTF. CDR3 nucleotides: TGTGCCAGCAGCGACGACAGTTCCTATGGCTACACCTTC.

This chain links TRBV5-4 with TRBJ1-1, with D uncertain. Trimming removed 6 bases at V and 1 base at J, with 13 bases between. CDR1 SGHNT and CDR2 YYREEE come from the germline V gene (reference sequence). The CDR3 is 14 amino acids. In nucleotides, the CDR3 is TGTGCCAGCACAAAAAAGGAGGGGAACACTGAAGCTTTCTTT. Its translation is CASTKKEGNTEAFF. The entire variable domain, with the rest obtained from reference TRBV5-4 and TRBJ1-1, is as follows: ETGVTQSPTHLIKTRGQQVTLRCSSQSGHNTVSWYQQALGQGPQFIFQYYREEENGRGNFPPRFSGLQFPNYSSELNVNALELDDSALYLCASTKKEGNTEAFFGQGTRLTVV.

This clone was seen a single time. V gene TRBV6-6 combines with J gene TRBJ1-2; possible D gene TRBD1, 6 bases. Trimming pared 0 bases from V and 8 bases from J, leaving 16 bases between. The CDR3 consists of 15 residues. Germline V gene sequence: CDR1 MNHNY, CDR2 SVGAGI (reference sequence). The CDR3 protein is CASSYSIGRGTGYTF. The CDR3 DNA reads as TGTGCCAGCAGTTACTCGATCGGCAGGGGCACGGGCTACACCTTC.

For this clone: At one of its ends the junction is not consistent with the germline gene, which may arise from a read error. This chain uses TRBV5-3 with TRBJ2-3; D gene unclear. TRBV5-3 is an ORF, and what it does is uncertain. This CDR3 is 11 amino acids long. The CDR3 DNA sequence: TGTGCCAGCAGCTTACTGCATACGCAGTATTTT. It translates to CASSLLHTQYF.

The V and J genes are TRBV7-8 and TRBJ2-7; D not certain. Germline CDR1 and CDR2: SGHVS and FQNEAQ. There are 14 residues in the CDR3. The V and J ends lost 1 base and 4 bases respectively, with 11 bases between them. Here the CDR3 reads CASSLESGPYEQYF. The CDR3 nucleotides read TGTGCCAGCAGCTTAGAGTCCGGACCGTACGAGCAGTACTTC.

The sample holds one count of this clone. The chain combines TRBV10-1 with TRBJ2-1; TRBD2 matches 13 bases. CDR1 and CDR2 (germline): WNHNN, SYGVQD (reference sequence). V lost 2 bases, J lost 9 bases, and 4 bases stayed unmatched. This CDR3 region has 15 residues. The CDR3 loop reads CASSEGLAGVSEQFF. The CDR3 DNA reads as TGCGCCAGCAGTGAGGGACTAGCGGGAGTCAGTGAGCAGTTCTTC.

This clone showed up just once. At the DNA level, this CDR3 is encoded by other sequences in the same sample as well. The chain uses TRBV18 and TRBJ2-7; tentative D call: TRBD2 (5 bases). This CDR3 is built from 13 residues. Trimming cost V 3 bases and J 0 bases, with 6 bases left between them. Germline V gives CDR1 KGHSH, CDR2 LQKENI. The CDR3: CASSPGDSYEQYF. The CDR3 bases are TGTGCCAGCTCACCGGGAGACTCCTACGAGCAGTACTTC.

The V gene is TRBV7-9, the J gene TRBJ1-2; the match to TRBD1 covers 9 bases. CDR1 is SEHNR and CDR2 is FQNEAQ in the germline V gene (reference sequence). This CDR3 has 15 residues. V trimming: 5 bases; J trimming: 5 bases; junction bases outside the gene matches: 9. CDR3 DNA: TGTGCCAGCAGCGCAGGGACAGGGCAATGGTATGGCTACACCTTC. Its translation: CASSAGTGQWYGYTF. The complete variable domain, with remaining parts taken from reference TRBV7-9 and TRBJ1-2, reads DTGVSQNPRHKITKRGQNVTFRCDPISEHNRLYWYRQTLGQGPEFLTYFQNEAQLEKSRLLSDRFSAERPKGSFSTLEIQRTEQGDSAMYLCASSAGTGQWYGYTFGSGTRLTVV.

The sample holds a few counts of this clone. The same CDR3 arises from other DNA sequences in this sample as well. The genes are TRBV10-3 and TRBJ2-3; D not resolved. Trimming left V 0 bases short and J 2 bases short, with 0 bases between. This CDR3 spans 12 amino acids. Germline-derived CDR1 and CDR2 are ENHRY and SYGVKD. The CDR3 sequence is CAISESTDTQYF. The DNA of the CDR3 is TGTGCCATCAGTGAGTCCACAGATACGCAGTATTTT.